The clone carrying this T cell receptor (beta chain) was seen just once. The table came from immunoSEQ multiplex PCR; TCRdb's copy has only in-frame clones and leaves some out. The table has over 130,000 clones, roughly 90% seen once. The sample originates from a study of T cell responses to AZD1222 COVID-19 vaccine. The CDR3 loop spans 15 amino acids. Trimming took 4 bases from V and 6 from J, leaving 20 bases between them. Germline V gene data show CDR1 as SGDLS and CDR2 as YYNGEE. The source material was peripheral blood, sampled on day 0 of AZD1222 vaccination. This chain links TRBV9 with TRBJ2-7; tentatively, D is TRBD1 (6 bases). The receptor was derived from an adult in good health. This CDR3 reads CASSPTGSGNSEQYF. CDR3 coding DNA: TGTGCCAGCAGCCCCACAGGGTCCGGTAACTCCGAGCAGTACTTC.